What follows are 19 T cell receptor beta chains derived from one specimen sequenced in a study of graft-versus-host responses after intestinal transplantation. Their antigen targets remain unknown. Method: immunoSEQ multiplex PCR; TCRdb's copy keeps in-frame clones and lacks some. The repertoire consists of more than 85,000 clones, with around 93% occurring once and the leading ten covering 1.5% to 2%. Sequenced material: unstimulated CD8+ T cells sorted from spleen or lymph node cells, taken before intestinal transplant. Receptor source: a human donor who received an intestinal transplant.

The rearrangement joins TRBV4-3 to TRBJ1-3, with 7 nucleotides matching TRBD1. The trim removed 3 bases at V and 0 bases at J, leaving 8 bases unmatched. This CDR3 comprises 17 residues. Germline CDR1 reads LGHNA; CDR2 reads YSLEER. The CDR3 nucleotides read TGCGCCAGCAGCCATCCGACCGACAGGGCCTCTGGAAACACCATATATTTT. As protein: CASSHPTDRASGNTIYF.

The chain employs TRBV7-9 and TRBJ2-7; a weak D match, TRBD1 (5 bases). This CDR3 spans 11 amino acids. Germline V lookup: CDR1 SEHNR, CDR2 FQNEAQ (reference sequence). The V end lost 5 bases, the J end lost 5 bases, and 7 bases lay between the germline ends. CDR3 DNA sequence: TGTGCCAGCAGCCAGGGCCACGAGCAGTACTTC. It codes for CASSQGHEQYF.

The chain couples TRBV4-3 to TRBJ2-2, with D perhaps TRBD1 (6 bases). Germline V gene lookup returns CDR1 LGHNA and CDR2 YSLEER. The CDR3 is 17 residues long. V was cut by 0 bases and J by 6 bases, with 17 bases left in between. The CDR3 coding sequence is TGCGCCAGCAGCCAAGATAGCAGGGGCCTCGTCGCCGGGGAGCTGTTTTTT. Translating gives CASSQDSRGLVAGELFF.

The chain has TRBV6-6 and TRBJ2-2, with unresolved D. The V and J ends lost 6 bases and 7 bases respectively, with 9 bases between them. The germline V gene encodes CDR1 MNHNY and CDR2 SVGAGI (reference sequence). The CDR3 contains 12 residues. The CDR3 bases are TGTGCCAGCAGGGAAGACATCGGGGAGCTGTTTTTT. Protein: CASREDIGELFF.

The chain carries TRBV4-1 and TRBJ2-7; D possibly corresponds to TRBD1 (6 bases). Trimming took 4 bases from V and 0 from J, leaving 13 bases between them. Per germline, CDR1 MGHRA and CDR2 YSYEKL. The CDR3 loop spans 15 amino acids. CDR3 loop: CASSLFQGSSYEQYF. The CDR3 nucleotides read TGCGCCAGCAGCCTCTTCCAGGGGAGCTCCTACGAGCAGTACTTC.

This chain links TRBV19 with TRBJ2-3; no reliable D call. Trimming pared 5 bases from V and 2 bases from J, leaving 8 bases between. The germline CDR1 and CDR2 sequences are LNHDA and SQIVND (reference sequence). The CDR3 is 13 residues long. The DNA for the CDR3 is TGTGCCAGTAGTGAGTTACCCACAGATACGCAGTATTTT. Protein product: CASSELPTDTQYF.

The gene calls are TRBV7-9 and TRBJ1-5, with D uncertain. V shed 5 bases and J shed 5 bases, with 7 bases lying between them. This CDR3 is 12 amino acids long. Germline values: CDR1 SEHNR, CDR2 FQNEAQ (reference sequence). CDR3: CASSLEDQPQHF. The CDR3 nucleotides are TGTGCCAGCAGCCTGGAGGATCAGCCCCAGCATTTT.

The chain joins TRBV2 to TRBJ2-3; 8 nucleotides match TRBD1. J was trimmed by 0 bases and V by 5 bases; bases with no gene match: 4. Germline CDR1 and CDR2: SNHLY and FYNNEI. The CDR3 totals 15 residues. As DNA, the CDR3 is TGTGCCAGCAGTTGGACAGGGTCTAGCACAGATACGCAGTATTTT. This encodes CASSWTGSSTDTQYF.

The chain combines TRBV19 with TRBJ2-3; 11 nucleotides line up with TRBD2. In germline, CDR1 is LNHDA, CDR2 SQIVND (reference sequence). The CDR3 contains 17 residues. Trimming took 3 bases from V and 0 from J; bases not matched to a gene: 5. In DNA, the CDR3 is TGTGCCAGTAGTATGTCTAGCGGGGGGACTAGCACAGATACGCAGTATTTT. Translated, it gives CASSMSSGGTSTDTQYF.

This clone was seen more than once but under ten times. The rearrangement joins TRBV6-5 to TRBJ1-4; no firm D call. The CDR3 is made up of 14 amino acids. V shed 6 bases and J shed 8 bases, with 16 bases lying between them. Germline assignment: CDR1 MNHEY and CDR2 SVGAGI. CDR3 loop: CASSTSKWREKLFF. The CDR3 DNA sequence: TGTGCCAGCAGCACATCAAAATGGAGGGAAAAACTGTTTTTT.

The genes are TRBV19 and TRBJ2-7; 7 positions match TRBD2. The CDR3 extends over 14 amino acids. V lost 1 base, J lost 2 bases, and 2 bases stayed unmatched. Germline CDR1 and CDR2: LNHDA and SQIVND (reference sequence). The CDR3 sequence: CASSIAGTTYEQYF. The CDR3 DNA is TGTGCCAGTAGTATAGCCGGGACTACCTACGAGCAGTACTTC.

This sequence joins TRBV27 and TRBJ1-5; D uncertain. Germline V CDR1 and CDR2: MNHEY, SMNVEV (reference sequence). The CDR3 consists of 15 residues. Trimming left V 5 bases short and J 1 base short, with 12 bases between. The CDR3, as DNA: TGTGCCAGCAGTCCACCGGGTCCCAGCAATCAGCCCCAGCATTTT. Translated: CASSPPGPSNQPQHF.

This clone was found once. The DNA for the CDR3 is TGTGCCAGCAGTCTCCCCGGGACAGACTCCTACAATGAGCAGTTCTTC. It translates to CASSLPGTDSYNEQFF. The chain couples TRBV7-8 to TRBJ2-1, with TRBD1 matching 7 bases. The CDR3 length is 16 residues. Germline-derived CDR1 and CDR2 are SGHVS and FQNEAQ. Unmatched junction bases numbered 8, after V lost 6 bases and J lost 0 bases.

The chain carries TRBV7-2 and TRBJ2-3; tentative D call: TRBD2 (5 bases). The CDR3 contains 16 residues. Deletions cut 3 bases from V and 6 bases from J, with 19 bases between. Germline V gives CDR1 SGHTA, CDR2 FQGNSA. CDR3 coding DNA: TGTGCCAGCAGCTTTTTCAGTAGCGACTCGTCTGATACGCAGTATTTT. Its translation is CASSFFSSDSSDTQYF. The full variable domain, completed using reference TRBV7-2 and TRBJ2-3, is GAGVSQSPSNKVTEKGKDVELRCDPISGHTALYWYRQSLGQGLEFLIYFQGNSAPDKSGLPSDRFSAERTGGSVSTLTIQRTQQEDSAVYLCASSFFSSDSSDTQYFGPGTRLTVL.

The V and J genes are TRBV13 and TRBJ2-2; D not resolved. Germline CDR1 is PRHDT and CDR2 is FYEKMQ (reference sequence). The CDR3 runs to 13 residues. Between the trimmed V and J ends, which lost 6 bases and 4 bases, there was a span of 9 bases. The CDR3 nucleotides read TGTGCCAGCAGTTTGAGTACCACCGGGGAGCTGTTTTTT. Translated, it gives CASSLSTTGELFF.

The rearrangement links TRBV9 to TRBJ1-4; TRBD1 matches 12 bases. V lost 2 bases, J lost 8 bases, and 4 bases stayed unmatched. The CDR3 sequence is 15 residues long. Germline CDR1 and CDR2: SGDLS and YYNGEE. The CDR3 coding sequence is TGTGCCAGCAGCGTGGGACAGGGGGCAGTCGAAAAACTGTTTTTT. This translates into CASSVGQGAVEKLFF. Full variable domain (outside the CDR3, taken from reference TRBV9 and TRBJ1-4): DSGVTQTPKHLITATGQRVTLRCSPRSGDLSVYWYQQSLDQGLQFLIQYYNGEERAKGNILERFSAQQFPDLHSELNLSSLELGDSALYFCASSVGQGAVEKLFFGSGTQLSVL.

The rearrangement uses TRBV7-9 and TRBJ1-2; D is undetermined. Germline-derived CDR1 and CDR2 are SEHNR and FQNEAQ (reference sequence). The CDR3 has 14 residues. Trimming cost V 1 base and J 6 bases, with 12 bases left between them. CDR3 bases: TGTGCCAGCAGCTTAGTTGATGGGCAGGATGGCTACACCTTC. It specifies CASSLVDGQDGYTF.

The J gene is TRBJ1-4, the V gene TRBV6-6; 8 bases fit TRBD1. The CDR3 is made up of 15 amino acids. From germline, CDR1 is MNHNY and CDR2 SVGAGI (reference sequence). The V and J ends lost 7 bases and 7 bases, in that order; junction bases with no gene match: 11. The CDR3, as DNA: TGTGCCAGCACAGACTTTAGGGACAGGAGTGAAAAACTGTTTTTT. Translated: CASTDFRDRSEKLFF.

This clone appeared once. The rearrangement uses TRBV29-1 and TRBJ1-1; D possibly corresponds to TRBD1 (6 bases). Trimming shortened V by 1 base and J by 1 base, and 19 bases separated the two germline ends. The CDR3 extends over 17 amino acids. CDR1 and CDR2 (germline): SQVTM, ANQGSEA. CDR3 in amino acids: CSVEGWNRELKNTEAFF. The DNA of the CDR3 is TGCAGCGTTGAAGGGTGGAACAGGGAGTTGAAGAACACTGAAGCTTTCTTT.